Listed here are 6 T cell receptor beta chains from one sample, sequenced in a study of blood T cell repertoires in COVID-19. Sequencing was performed with immunoSEQ multiplex PCR; in TCRdb, only in-frame clones are kept and a portion is missing. This table has some 110,000 clones, about four fifths appearing once. The source material was peripheral blood. The origin of the receptors is a woman older than 75 with acute or convalescent COVID-19.

The V gene is TRBV11-2, the J gene TRBJ2-1; perhaps TRBD1 as D (5 bases). The CDR3 runs 14 residues. The germline V gene encodes CDR1 SGHAT and CDR2 FQNNGV. V lost 1 base and J lost 3, with 7 bases in between. The CDR3 is CASSLGQFYNEQFF. The CDR3 nucleotides are TGTGCCAGCAGCTTAGGACAGTTCTACAATGAGCAGTTCTTC.

The V call is TRBV12-3 or TRBV12-4, the J call TRBJ2-5; D might be TRBD1 (6 bases). The V and J ends lost 4 bases and 13 bases respectively, with 19 bases between them. There are 13 residues in the CDR3. The DNA for the CDR3 is TGTGCCAGCAGTTCGGGTCAGGGGATGAACCCGTACTTC. This sequence encodes CASSSGQGMNPYF.

The V call is TRBV6-2 or TRBV6-3, the J call TRBJ2-2; D is possibly TRBD1 (6 bases). The CDR3 sequence is 15 residues long. The germline V and J ends were trimmed by 5 bases and 4 bases, with 14 bases remaining between them. Germline-derived CDR1 and CDR2 are MNHEY and SVGEGT. The chain's CDR3 is CASSRGARGTGELFF. The CDR3 region has the DNA TGTGCCAGCAGTAGGGGAGCCAGGGGCACCGGGGAGCTGTTTTTT.

The chain employs TRBV6-5 and TRBJ1-1, with no clear D. Looked up from germline, CDR1 is MNHEY and CDR2 is SVGAGI. The V end lost 2 bases, the J end lost 0 bases, and 7 bases lay between the germline ends. The CDR3 sequence is 14 residues long. The CDR3: CASSYGSMNTEAFF. The DNA for the CDR3 is TGTGCCAGCAGTTACGGGAGCATGAACACTGAAGCTTTCTTT.

The gene calls are TRBV24-1 and TRBJ1-1, with D possibly being TRBD1 (6 bases). Germline V gene sequence: CDR1 KGHDR, CDR2 SFDVKD. V was pared by 4 bases and J by 6 bases, with 11 bases between. The CDR3 consists of 13 residues. CDR3 in amino acids: CATSDRGRAEAFF. CDR3 nucleotide sequence: TGTGCCACCAGTGACAGGGGAAGAGCTGAAGCTTTCTTT.

This clone came up once. The rearrangement uses TRBV5-1 and TRBJ2-3, with 12 bases fitting TRBD1. This CDR3 spans 16 amino acids. Germline-derived CDR1 and CDR2 are SGHRS and YFSETQ. The ends lost 4 bases at V and 7 bases at J; junction bases unmatched: 10. CDR3 bases: TGCGCCAGCAGCCCGACCGGGACAGGGGGCCGGTATACGCAGTATTTT. Translating it yields CASSPTGTGGRYTQYF. The complete variable domain, with remaining parts taken from reference TRBV5-1 and TRBJ2-3, reads KAGVTQTPRYLIKTRGQQVTLSCSPISGHRSVSWYQQTPGQGLQFLFEYFSETQRNKGNFPGRFSGRQFSNSRSEMNVSTLELGDSALYLCASSPTGTGGRYTQYFGPGTRLTVL.